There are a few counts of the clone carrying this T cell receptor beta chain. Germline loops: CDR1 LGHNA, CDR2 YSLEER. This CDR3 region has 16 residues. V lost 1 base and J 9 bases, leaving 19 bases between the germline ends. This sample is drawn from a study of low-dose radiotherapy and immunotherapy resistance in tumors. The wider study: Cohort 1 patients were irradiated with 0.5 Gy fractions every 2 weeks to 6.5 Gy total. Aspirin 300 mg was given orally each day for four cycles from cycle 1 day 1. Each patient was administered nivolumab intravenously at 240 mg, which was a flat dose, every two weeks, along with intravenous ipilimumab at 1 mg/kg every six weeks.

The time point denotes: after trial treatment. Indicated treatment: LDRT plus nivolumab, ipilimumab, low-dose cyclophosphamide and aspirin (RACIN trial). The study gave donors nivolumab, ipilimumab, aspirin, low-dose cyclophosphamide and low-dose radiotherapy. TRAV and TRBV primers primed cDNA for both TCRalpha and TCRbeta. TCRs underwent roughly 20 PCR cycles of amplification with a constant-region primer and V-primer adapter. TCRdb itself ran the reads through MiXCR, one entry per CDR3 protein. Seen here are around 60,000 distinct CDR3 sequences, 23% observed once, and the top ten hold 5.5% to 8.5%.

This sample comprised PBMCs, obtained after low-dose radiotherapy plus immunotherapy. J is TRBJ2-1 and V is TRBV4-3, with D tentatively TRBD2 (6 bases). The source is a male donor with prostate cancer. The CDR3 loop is CASSQVAGTRIFEQFF. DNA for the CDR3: TGCGCCAGCAGCCAAGTCGCGGGGACTCGGATTTTTGAGCAGTTCTTC.